Presented here are 20 T cell receptor beta chains from one specimen sequenced in a study of regulatory T cells in long-lasting Graves disease. Relying on iRepertoire HTBI primers and Arm-PCR of CDR3 regions, the team built TCR beta libraries. TCRdb ran MiXCR on the multiplex PCR reads and lists one entry per CDR3 protein. The table lists 350,000 to 500,000 distinct CDR3 sequences, about 15% of them singletons. The time point is: newly diagnosed GD, antithyroid drugs for less than 3 months. PBMC-extracted RNA yielded the TCR library. A further study also used this sample, focusing on T cells in Graves' hyperthyroidism and ophthalmopathy.

The source material was peripheral blood mononuclear cells (PBMCs), sampled at new diagnosis, from a patient treated with antithyroid drugs. These receptor sequences come from a woman in her forties or fifties with Graves disease.

The J gene is TRBJ1-1, the V gene TRBV9; maybe TRBD1 (5 bases). The ends were cut back, 0 bases at V and 1 base at J, with 10 bases in the middle. This CDR3 region has 15 residues. The V gene's germline CDR1 is SGDLS and CDR2 YYNGEE. The CDR3 sequence is CASSVGITGNTEAFF. The CDR3 DNA sequence: TGTGCCAGCAGCGTAGGTATTACAGGGAACACTGAAGCTTTCTTT.

This clonotype was recorded many times. The chain is built from TRBV12-3 or TRBV12-4 and TRBJ2-7; 15 nucleotides line up with TRBD2. Trimming removed 8 bases from V and 4 bases from J; junction bases left unmatched: 3. This CDR3 is built from 14 residues. CDR3 DNA sequence: TGTGCCAGCGGAGGGACTAGCGGGGGGTACGAGCAGTACTTC. Its protein is CASGGTSGGYEQYF.

This clonotype was seen at least ten times. J is TRBJ2-5 and V is TRBV28; TRBD1 matches 7 bases. CDR3 size: 15 residues. With V trimmed by 4 bases and J by 4 bases, 9 bases remained unmatched. CDR1 and CDR2 from the germline V gene are MDHEN and SYDVKM. The DNA of the CDR3 is TGTGCCAGCAGTTCAGGGGGTAAACAAGGAGAGACCCAGTACTTC. Protein: CASSSGGKQGETQYF.

The table lists this clonotype with a few counts. The chain is built from TRBV19 and TRBJ2-1; 10 bases map to TRBD2. V dropped 11 bases and J dropped 7; count of bases not matched to a gene: 17. The CDR3 covers 16 residues. Germline V gives CDR1 LNHDA, CDR2 SQIVND (reference sequence). CDR3 sequence: CASQRDRLAGLNEQFF. CDR3 DNA: TGTGCCTCCCAAAGGGACAGACTAGCGGGTTTGAATGAGCAGTTCTTC.

This clonotype was detected many times. The rearrangement uses TRBV9 and TRBJ2-7, with 8 bases matching TRBD2. CDR1 SGDLS and CDR2 YYNGEE come from the germline V gene. CDR3 length: 15 residues. J was trimmed by 3 bases and V by 3 bases; bases with no gene match: 8. As DNA, the CDR3 is TGTGCCAGCAGCGCGGGGGGGGGGATCGTCTACGAGCAGTACTTC. Translating gives CASSAGGGIVYEQYF.

In its sample, this clonotype was seen a few times. The gene calls are TRBV19 and TRBJ2-1; tentative D call: TRBD1 (6 bases). This CDR3 contains 13 residues. Looked up from germline, CDR1 is LNHDA and CDR2 is SQIVND (reference sequence). With 3 bases removed from V and 6 bases from J, the gap between germline ends came to 9 bases. The DNA of the CDR3 is TGTGCCAGTAGTATGATAGGGGGCAATGAGCAGTTCTTC. Amino acids: CASSMIGGNEQFF.

This clonotype has more than one count but fewer than ten. This chain links TRBV27 with TRBJ1-6, with D unresolved. CDR3 length equals 17 residues. With 3 bases removed from V and 3 bases from J, the gap between germline ends came to 15 bases. Germline CDR1 MNHEY, CDR2 SMNVEV (reference sequence). This chain's CDR3 is CASSFYPRRLYNSPLHF. CDR3 DNA: TGTGCCAGCAGTTTCTACCCCCGACGGCTCTATAATTCACCCCTCCACTTT.

The V gene is TRBV6-1, the J gene TRBJ2-7; 8 nucleotides line up with TRBD1. Germline lookup yields CDR1 MNHNS and CDR2 SASEGT. The CDR3 is 14 amino acids. The V and J ends lost 8 bases and 3 bases, in that order; junction bases with no gene match: 9. The CDR3 is CASLDRGRLYEQYF. The DNA of the CDR3 is TGTGCCAGCCTAGACAGGGGACGACTCTACGAGCAGTACTTC.

This clonotype appeared many times. This sequence joins TRBV6-1 and TRBJ1-2; perhaps TRBD1 as D (6 bases). V gave up 4 bases and J gave up 4 bases, with 10 bases separating them. This CDR3 contains 13 residues. Germline V lookup: CDR1 MNHNS, CDR2 SASEGT. The CDR3 bases are TGTGCCAGCAGTGTTCAGGGGAGCTATGGCTACACCTTC. Protein product: CASSVQGSYGYTF.

This clonotype has a count of ten or more. V usage is TRBV20-1 and J usage is TRBJ1-5; no reliable D call. CDR1 and CDR2 from the germline V gene are DFQATT and SNEGSKA (reference sequence). This CDR3 has 17 residues. The V end lost 3 bases, the J end lost 4 bases, and 22 bases lay between the germline ends. In nucleotides, the CDR3 is TGCAGTGCTAGGCCGTCCGGGCCCGCGACCGTTAATCAGCCCCAGCATTTT. Translated, it gives CSARPSGPATVNQPQHF.

J is TRBJ2-1 and V is TRBV5-1; possibly TRBD2 for D (6 bases). CDR3 length: 15 residues. Germline-derived CDR1 and CDR2 are SGHRS and YFSETQ. Trimming left V 4 bases short and J 10 bases short, with 21 bases between. CDR3 bases: TGCGCCAGCAGCGGGAAGGGACTCGGACGCTACGAGCAGTTCTTC. Its protein product is CASSGKGLGRYEQFF.

This clonotype was observed many times. The gene calls are TRBV3-1 and TRBJ2-7; D is unclear. With 1 base removed from V and 4 bases from J, the gap between germline ends came to 2 bases. This CDR3 spans 11 amino acids. From germline, CDR1 is LGHDT and CDR2 YNNKEL (reference sequence). The CDR3 DNA follows: TGTGCCAGCAGCCAAGGTTACGAGCAGTACTTC. It is translated as CASSQGYEQYF.

This clonotype was recorded a few times. The chain links TRBV9 to TRBJ2-7; D remains unclear. CDR1 and CDR2 from the germline V gene are SGDLS and YYNGEE. The CDR3 totals 14 residues. The germline V and J ends were trimmed by 0 bases and 3 bases, with 10 bases remaining between them. CDR3 in DNA: TGTGCCAGCAGCGTAGACGCCCTAGACTACGAGCAGTACTTC. Encoded protein: CASSVDALDYEQYF.

The chain couples TRBV14 to TRBJ2-1; 7 nucleotides match TRBD1. This CDR3 is built from 15 residues. Germline values: CDR1 SGHDN, CDR2 FVKESK. J gave up 7 bases and V 6 bases, and 12 bases lay outside the gene matches. The DNA of the CDR3 is TGTGCCAGCAGTTCCGAGACAGGGTACTGGAATGAGCAGTTCTTC. It specifies CASSSETGYWNEQFF.

The gene calls are TRBV27 and TRBJ2-1; possible D gene TRBD2, 5 bases. CDR1 is MNHEY, CDR2 SMNVEV, per germline (reference sequence). The CDR3 loop spans 14 amino acids. Trimming removed 3 bases from V and 6 bases from J, with 12 bases in between. The CDR3 nucleotides read TGTGCCAGCAGTTTCGAGGGATCGCGCAATGAGCAGTTCTTC. Protein sequence: CASSFEGSRNEQFF.

This chain links TRBV19 with TRBJ2-7, with TRBD2 identical over 13 bases. Germline V lookup: CDR1 LNHDA, CDR2 SQIVND (reference sequence). This CDR3 has 17 residues. Losses at the gene ends were 5 bases for V and 4 bases for J; bases not matched to a gene: 11. The CDR3 loop is CASSPGLAGPGLYEQYF. The CDR3 coding sequence is TGTGCCAGTAGTCCGGGACTAGCGGGACCTGGCCTGTACGAGCAGTACTTC.

This clonotype was counted at least ten times. This sequence joins TRBV11-2 and TRBJ2-3; 8 bases align to TRBD2. V was clipped by 3 bases and J by 1 base; unmatched bases: 9. This CDR3 comprises 17 residues. Germline CDR1 SGHAT, CDR2 FQNNGV. CDR3 amino acids: CASSFSGGGVGTDTQYF. The DNA for the CDR3 is TGTGCCAGCAGCTTCTCCGGGGGGGGAGTAGGCACAGATACGCAGTATTTT.

Points on this clonotype: This likely stems from a read error, as it lies one base from a far larger clone. V usage is TRBV9 and J usage is TRBJ2-7; D is unresolved. The germline gives CDR1 SGDLS, CDR2 YYNGEE. The CDR3 sequence is 14 residues long. V was pared by 4 bases and J by 5 bases, with 16 bases between. CDR3 DNA sequence: TGTGCCAGCAGCCCGGCGAGTGGGCTTGACGAGCAGTACTTC. Amino acids: CASSPASGLDEQYF.

This clonotype appeared many times. CDR3 region: CASSQVLAAYNEQFF. In DNA form, the CDR3 reads TGTGCCAGCAGCCAAGTACTAGCGGCCTACAATGAGCAGTTCTTC. The genes are TRBV3-1 and TRBJ2-1; 8 positions agree with TRBD2. This CDR3 is 15 amino acids long. With V trimmed by 1 base and J by 2 bases, 1 base remained unmatched. Germline V gene data show CDR1 as LGHDT and CDR2 as YNNKEL (reference sequence).

At least ten counts were recorded for this clonotype. V and J are TRBV25-1 and TRBJ2-3; tentative D call: TRBD2 (6 bases). The CDR3 contains 18 residues. V lost 2 bases and J 2 bases, leaving 20 bases between the germline ends. Germline loops: CDR1 MGHDK, CDR2 SYGVNS. The CDR3 is CASSEHGSGHYSTDTQYF. The CDR3 bases are TGTGCCAGCAGTGAACACGGTAGCGGACATTATTCCACAGATACGCAGTATTTT. Complete variable domain (other parts from reference TRBV25-1 and TRBJ2-3): EADIYQTPRYLVIGTGKKITLECSQTMGHDKMYWYQQDPGMELHLIHYSYGVNSTEKGDLSSESTVSRIRTEHFPLTLESARPSHTSQYLCASSEHGSGHYSTDTQYFGPGTRLTVL.